A single sample gave rise to the 24 T cell receptor beta chains below, sequenced in a study of blood T cell repertoires in COVID-19. Data came from immunoSEQ multiplex PCR; TCRdb stores just in-frame clones and leaves some out. The sample consists of 150,000 or so clones, 88% of them appearing once. Sequenced material: peripheral blood. The receptors derive from a man in his 60s with acute or convalescent COVID-19.

This chain joins TRBV5-6 and TRBJ1-5, with 7 bases fitting TRBD1. Per the germline V gene, CDR1 is SGHDT and CDR2 is YYEEEE. Trimming removed 2 bases from V and 0 bases from J; junction bases left unmatched: 8. This CDR3 is 17 amino acids long. CDR3 in amino acids: CASSFSRGHHSNQPQHF. The CDR3 nucleotides read TGTGCCAGCAGCTTTAGTAGGGGGCATCATAGCAATCAGCCCCAGCATTTT.

This chain uses TRBV30 with TRBJ2-1, with TRBD2 matching 7 bases. Germline CDR1 is GTSNPN and CDR2 is SVGIG (reference sequence). The CDR3 covers 15 residues. Losses at the gene ends were 3 bases for V and 5 bases for J; bases not matched to a gene: 10. CDR3 coding DNA: TGTGCCTGGAGCACCAGCCGGGACTACAACAATGAGCAGTTCTTC. Residues: CAWSTSRDYNNEQFF.

The chain joins TRBV12-3 or TRBV12-4 to TRBJ1-6, with D maybe TRBD1 (5 bases). V lost 5 bases to trimming and J lost 9 bases, with 11 bases between them. CDR3 length equals 13 residues. The CDR3 protein is CASSLGGISPLHF. The CDR3 DNA follows: TGTGCCAGCAGTCTCGGGGGTATTTCACCCCTCCACTTT.

The chain carries TRBV5-1 and TRBJ1-1, with 10 nucleotides matching TRBD1. CDR3 length equals 15 residues. Trimming removed 4 bases from V and 2 bases from J; junction bases left unmatched: 5. Germline V gene lookup returns CDR1 SGHRS and CDR2 YFSETQ. CDR3 DNA sequence: TGCGCCAGCAGCCGGGACAGGGGTGGAAACACTGAAGCTTTCTTT. It is translated as CASSRDRGGNTEAFF.

The CDR3 reads CAWSAGTGKGYTF. The CDR3 DNA reads TGTGCCTGGAGCGCCGGGACAGGGAAGGGCTACACCTTC. The V and J genes are TRBV30 and TRBJ1-2; 9 bases fit TRBD1. CDR1 is GTSNPN and CDR2 is SVGIG in the germline V gene (reference sequence). After removal of 3 bases from V and 8 bases from J, the junction contained 7 bases not matched to a gene. This CDR3 contains 13 residues.

The genes are TRBV7-2 and TRBJ1-5, with 9 bases matching TRBD1. From germline, CDR1 is SGHTA and CDR2 FQGNSA. The junction had 7 bases not matched to a gene; V was cut back by 5 bases and J by 2 bases. There are 16 residues in the CDR3. The CDR3 DNA reads as TGTGCCAGCAGCCCATCGACAGGGGGAGGCAATCAGCCCCAGCATTTT. Protein product: CASSPSTGGGNQPQHF.

The chain has TRBV12-5 and TRBJ2-1, with 8 bases lining up with TRBD1. CDR1 and CDR2 (germline): LGHNT, FRNRAP. J was trimmed by 4 bases and V by 2 bases; bases with no gene match: 1. The CDR3 covers 14 residues. The CDR3 nucleotides read TGTGCTAGTGGTTTGAGGACAGGGTACAATGAGCAGTTCTTC. Its translation is CASGLRTGYNEQFF.

The chain recombines TRBV19 with TRBJ2-3; perhaps TRBD2 as D (6 bases). Trimming shortened V by 1 base and J by 0 bases, and 11 bases separated the two germline ends. The CDR3 consists of 16 residues. The germline V gene encodes CDR1 LNHDA and CDR2 SQIVND (reference sequence). CDR3 DNA sequence: TGTGCCAGTAGTATAGTAGCGGAGGCTAGCACAGATACGCAGTATTTT. Its translation is CASSIVAEASTDTQYF.

J is TRBJ2-7 and V is TRBV11-3; TRBD1 matches at 9 bases. Trimming removed 8 bases from V and 4 bases from J; junction bases left unmatched: 12. This CDR3 has 15 amino acids. Germline assignment: CDR1 SGHNT and CDR2 YENEEA. CDR3 nucleotide sequence: TGTGCCAGCGGGCGCGGGCGGGACAGGGATTACGAGCAGTACTTC. This sequence encodes CASGRGRDRDYEQYF.

V is TRBV6-1 and J is TRBJ2-7; 7 bases fit TRBD1. With V trimmed by 0 bases and J by 9 bases, 5 bases remained unmatched. The V gene's germline CDR1 is MNHNS and CDR2 SASEGT. This CDR3 spans 13 amino acids. CDR3 sequence: CASSEARQGAQYF. DNA of the CDR3: TGTGCCAGCAGTGAAGCACGACAGGGCGCGCAGTACTTC.

V is TRBV28 and J is TRBJ2-7; 11 nucleotides agree with TRBD1. V shed 7 bases and J 4 bases; nucleotides not matched to a gene: 9. Germline lookup yields CDR1 MDHEN and CDR2 SYDVKM. The CDR3 runs to 15 residues. CDR3 sequence reads: CASNRLRDRGYEQYF. CDR3 sequence (DNA): TGTGCCAGCAATCGGCTCCGGGACAGGGGGTACGAGCAGTACTTC. The variable domain in full, with the rest retrieved from reference TRBV28 and TRBJ2-7, is DVKVTQSSRYLVKRTGEKVFLECVQDMDHENMFWYRQDPGLGLRLIYFSYDVKMKEKGDIPEGYSVSREKKERFSLILESASTNQTSMYLCASNRLRDRGYEQYFGPGTRLTVT.

This chain connects TRBV5-1 to TRBJ1-3; 7 nucleotides agree with TRBD1. The CDR3 consists of 16 residues. After removal of 3 bases from V and 0 bases from J, the junction contained 6 bases not matched to a gene. Germline lookup yields CDR1 SGHRS and CDR2 YFSETQ. The CDR3 DNA reads TGCGCCAGCAGCTCCGGACAGGCCCTCTCTGGAAACACCATATATTTT. Translating it yields CASSSGQALSGNTIYF.

The chain combines TRBV7-9 with TRBJ1-2; D is undetermined. The CDR3 covers 12 residues. Germline-derived CDR1 and CDR2 are SEHNR and FQNEAQ (reference sequence). Between the trimmed V and J ends, which lost 5 bases and 8 bases, there was a span of 12 bases. The CDR3 loop is CASSPSGSGYTF. As DNA, the CDR3 is TGTGCCAGCAGCCCTTCGGGGAGCGGCTACACCTTC. Using reference TRBV7-9 and TRBJ1-2 for the parts outside the CDR3, the full variable domain is DTGVSQNPRHKITKRGQNVTFRCDPISEHNRLYWYRQTLGQGPEFLTYFQNEAQLEKSRLLSDRFSAERPKGSFSTLEIQRTEQGDSAMYLCASSPSGSGYTFGSGTRLTVV.

This chain links TRBV24-1 with TRBJ2-2; possibly TRBD1 for D (6 bases). Germline-derived CDR1 and CDR2 are KGHDR and SFDVKD. Trimming removed 7 bases at V and 4 bases at J, with 15 bases between. The CDR3 length is 15 residues. The CDR3 is CATSQNRVGTGELFF. CDR3 in DNA: TGTGCCACCAGCCAAAACAGGGTAGGCACCGGGGAGCTGTTTTTT.

This clone appeared a few times. The chain uses TRBV6-1 and TRBJ2-1; TRBD2 agrees at 9 bases. The CDR3 contains 15 residues. Trimming removed 2 bases from V and 6 bases from J; junction bases left unmatched: 5. Germline CDR1 MNHNS, CDR2 SASEGT. The chain's CDR3 is CASSELAGGLNEQFF. DNA of the CDR3: TGTGCCAGCAGTGAACTGGCGGGGGGGCTCAATGAGCAGTTCTTC.

This chain joins TRBV5-1 and TRBJ2-1, with D possibly matching TRBD2 (6 bases). Germline lookup yields CDR1 SGHRS and CDR2 YFSETQ. V lost 0 bases, J lost 0 bases, and 10 bases lay in between. The length of the CDR3 is 16 residues. The CDR3 loop is CASSLGGVPSYNEQFF. CDR3 DNA: TGCGCCAGCAGCTTGGGCGGGGTGCCCTCCTACAATGAGCAGTTCTTC.

CDR3 residues: CASSPAGRGRSQYF. CDR3 bases: TGTGCCAGCAGCCCCGCGGGCAGGGGGCGATCTCAGTACTTC. This chain joins TRBV27 and TRBJ2-4, with 8 bases lining up with TRBD1. The germline CDR1 and CDR2 sequences are MNHEY and SMNVEV (reference sequence). The CDR3 consists of 14 residues. J was trimmed by 12 bases and V by 6 bases; bases with no gene match: 13.

The gene calls are TRBV2 and TRBJ2-7; 10 nucleotides agree with TRBD1. CDR1 SNHLY and CDR2 FYNNEI come from the germline V gene. The CDR3 consists of 13 residues. V lost 6 bases and J lost 3; bases outside the gene matches: 2. CDR3 in amino acids: CASRRTGGYEQYF. CDR3 nucleotide sequence: TGTGCCAGCAGGAGGACAGGGGGCTACGAGCAGTACTTC.

This clone came up once. The CDR3 here is CASSLGTGQPQHF. The CDR3 DNA follows: TGTGCCAGCAGCTTAGGGACAGGTCAGCCCCAGCATTTT. The chain is built from TRBV7-3 and TRBJ1-5; 8 nucleotides align to TRBD1. J was trimmed by 6 bases and V by 2 bases; bases with no gene match: 0. Germline V gene sequence: CDR1 SGHTA, CDR2 FQGTGA. The CDR3 sequence is 13 residues long.

This chain joins TRBV12-3 or TRBV12-4 and TRBJ2-3; D might be TRBD2 (6 bases). The ends were cut back, 6 bases at V and 10 bases at J, with 14 bases in the middle. The CDR3 runs to 12 residues. CDR3 in DNA: TGTGCCAGCAGACGGGGGAGCCGATCGCAGTATTTT. It codes for CASRRGSRSQYF.

The chain joins TRBV7-9 to TRBJ1-2; no clear D gene. Germline V gene sequence: CDR1 SEHNR, CDR2 FQNEAQ (reference sequence). V shed 5 bases and J shed 4 bases, with 8 bases lying between them. The CDR3 runs to 12 residues. In DNA form, the CDR3 reads TGTGCCAGCAGCCTAGGACTCTATGGCTACACCTTC. Translation: CASSLGLYGYTF.

The chain is built from TRBV6-1 and TRBJ1-2; perhaps TRBD1 as D (5 bases). V dropped 0 bases and J dropped 2 bases, with 13 bases sitting between them. The germline CDR1 and CDR2 sequences are MNHNS and SASEGT. The CDR3 length is 16 residues. For the CDR3, the DNA is TGTGCCAGCAGTGAAGCGCTCCAGGGCGCAAACTATGGCTACACCTTC. Translating gives CASSEALQGANYGYTF.

J is TRBJ2-3 and V is TRBV4-1; maybe TRBD1 (6 bases). Trimming pared 0 bases from V and 3 bases from J, leaving 13 bases between. The V gene's germline CDR1 is MGHRA and CDR2 YSYEKL. CDR3 length equals 16 residues. CDR3 in amino acids: CASSQEGTRGTDTQYF. The DNA for the CDR3 is TGCGCCAGCAGCCAAGAGGGGACCAGGGGAACAGATACGCAGTATTTT.

This chain joins TRBV9 and TRBJ2-7, with 7 positions matching TRBD1. V dropped 3 bases and J dropped 0; count of bases not matched to a gene: 6. This CDR3 spans 15 amino acids. Per the germline V gene, CDR1 is SGDLS and CDR2 is YYNGEE. The CDR3 region is CASSEGAASSYEQYF. In nucleotides, the CDR3 is TGTGCCAGCAGCGAGGGGGCGGCATCCTCCTACGAGCAGTACTTC.